This T cell receptor beta chain was identified in a study of control samples from healthy donors and cancer patients. Clones were read by immunoSEQ multiplex PCR, and TCRdb kept only the in-frame ones, dropping some. The table has approximately 170,000 clones, 91% seen once. The sequencing input was blood. This sequence originates from a woman younger than 45 in good health.

The CDR3 spells CASSIGLAGAVEQYF. For the CDR3, the DNA is TGTGCCAGTAGTATAGGACTAGCGGGAGCAGTTGAGCAGTACTTC. The chain couples TRBV19 to TRBJ2-7; TRBD2 matches 12 bases. CDR1 and CDR2 from the germline V gene are LNHDA and SQIVND (reference sequence). V lost 1 base and J lost 7; bases outside the gene matches: 5. This CDR3 spans 15 amino acids.